This is a list of T cell receptor beta chains from one sample in a study of cytomegalovirus exposure and HLA in healthy donors. Here immunoSEQ multiplex PCR was the method, and the copy in TCRdb shows in-frame clones only, minus some. This table holds some 100,000 clones, 70% to 80% found once. The sequenced sample was PBMCs. The receptors come from a human donor in good health. CDR3s include the opening cysteine and the closing phenylalanine or tryptophan. The D gene is left open where the match is weak. Clone size appears in some rows only: once, few, many, or a class for an expanded clone.

D gene,V gene,clone size,J gene,CDR3 protein,CDR3 DNA
NA,TRBV6-1,NA,TRBJ2-7,CASSEGGADYEQYF,TGTGCCAGCAGTGAGGGTGGGGCGGACTACGAGCAGTACTTC
TRBD1,TRBV10-3,NA,TRBJ2-1,CAIRGTATYNEQFF,TGTGCCATCAGGGGGACAGCGACTTACAATGAGCAGTTCTTC
NA,TRBV19,NA,TRBJ1-5,CATKSGAYNQPQHF,TGTGCCACCAAATCAGGGGCTTACAATCAGCCCCAGCATTTT
TRBD1,TRBV5-4,few,TRBJ1-3,CASSLDRGSSGNTIYF,TGTGCCAGCAGCTTGGACAGGGGTAGTTCTGGAAACACCATATATTTT
NA,TRBV4-1,once,TRBJ1-1,CASSQGRNTEAFF,TGCGCCAGCAGCCAAGGGAGGAACACTGAAGCTTTCTTT
TRBD1,TRBV29-1,NA,TRBJ1-2,CSVIQGKKGYTF,TGCAGCGTTATACAGGGGAAGAAGGGCTACACCTTC
TRBD2,TRBV7-3,NA,TRBJ2-3,CASSLLGRLAGVVTDTQYF,TGTGCCAGCAGCTTATTAGGGCGACTAGCGGGGGTCGTCACAGATACGCAGTATTTT
TRBD1,TRBV7-2,NA,TRBJ2-7,CASKKIQGERREQYF,TGTGCCAGCAAAAAGATTCAGGGGGAGCGACGCGAGCAGTACTTC
TRBD2,TRBV5-4,NA,TRBJ2-7,CASSFGSSGRALGHEQYF,TGTGCCAGCAGCTTCGGTAGCAGCGGGAGGGCCCTCGGGCACGAGCAGTACTTC
TRBD2,TRBV5-6,NA,TRBJ2-5,CASTLGLQETQYF,TGTGCCAGCACCCTGGGACTACAAGAGACCCAGTACTTC
NA,TRBV5-4,NA,TRBJ2-3,CASSLGSLGTDTQYF,TGTGCCAGCAGCTTGGGGAGCTTAGGCACAGATACGCAGTATTTT
TRBD1,TRBV5-1,NA,TRBJ2-3,CASSWRQGAGADTQYF,TGCGCCAGCAGCTGGAGACAGGGGGCGGGGGCAGATACGCAGTATTTT
TRBD1,TRBV2,NA,TRBJ2-3,CASRQGVRTDTQYF,TGTGCCAGCAGGCAGGGGGTTCGCACAGATACGCAGTATTTT
NA,TRBV29-1,NA,TRBJ1-1,CSVAVSNTEAFF,TGCAGCGTTGCGGTCTCGAACACTGAAGCTTTCTTT
NA,TRBV28,once,TRBJ2-7,CASTPGGRRYEQYF,TGTGCCAGCACCCCCGGAGGGAGGCGGTACGAGCAGTACTTC
NA,TRBV28,NA,TRBJ1-5,CASMEGGQPQHF,TGTGCCAGCATGGAGGGTGGCCAGCCCCAGCATTTT
TRBD1,TRBV2,NA,TRBJ1-2,CASSGDRVYGYTF,TGTGCCAGCAGCGGGGACAGGGTCTATGGCTACACCTTC
TRBD1,TRBV7-2,NA,TRBJ1-2,CASRPSGQGYGYTF,TGTGCCAGCAGGCCCTCTGGACAGGGCTATGGCTACACCTTC
NA,TRBV7-3,NA,TRBJ2-1,CASSARRGFEQFF,TGTGCCAGCAGCGCCCGGAGAGGGTTCGAGCAGTTCTTC
TRBD1,TRBV7-8,NA,TRBJ2-1,CASSTLTGGLEDEQFF,TGTGCCAGCAGCACCTTGACAGGGGGTCTTGAGGATGAGCAGTTCTTC
TRBD2,TRBV6-4,NA,TRBJ2-1,CASSDTVRGPLTSGRANEQFF,TGTGCCAGCAGTGACACGGTGAGGGGGCCCCTTACTAGCGGGAGGGCCAATGAGCAGTTCTTC
TRBD2,TRBV18,NA,TRBJ2-5,CASSPPGLALGETQYF,TGTGCCAGCTCACCCCCCGGACTAGCCCTAGGGGAGACCCAGTACTTC
TRBD1,TRBV10-2,NA,TRBJ1-3,CASSGGDSSGNTIYF,TGCGCCAGCAGTGGGGGGGACAGCTCTGGAAACACCATATATTTT
NA,TRBV30,NA,TRBJ2-3,CAWSNRWGRTDTQYF,TGTGCCTGGAGTAATAGGTGGGGGCGCACAGATACGCAGTATTTT
TRBD2,TRBV4-1,NA,TRBJ2-5,CASSPLAGDGETQYF,TGCGCCAGCAGCCCGCTAGCGGGGGATGGGGAGACCCAGTACTTC
NA,TRBV5-1,NA,TRBJ1-4,CASSLGDKTNEKLFF,TGCGCCAGCAGCTTGGGGGACAAGACTAATGAAAAACTGTTTTTT
NA,TRBV6-5,NA,TRBJ1-3,CASRRRVEGNTIYF,TGTGCCAGCAGGAGGAGGGTCGAGGGAAACACCATATATTTT
NA,TRBV14,NA,TRBJ2-2,CASSQGLTGELFF,TGTGCCAGCAGCCAAGGCCTAACCGGGGAGCTGTTTTTT
TRBD1,TRBV29-1,NA,TRBJ2-7,CSVGSDRGTYEQYF,TGCAGCGTTGGTTCTGACAGGGGTACCTACGAGCAGTACTTC
TRBD2,TRBV5-1,NA,TRBJ2-2,CASSLTTSGGLDTGELFF,TGCGCCAGCAGCTTGACGACTAGCGGGGGCTTAGACACCGGGGAGCTGTTTTTT
TRBD2,TRBV25-1,NA,TRBJ2-1,CASRGLADYNEQFF,TGTGCCAGCAGGGGACTAGCGGATTACAATGAGCAGTTCTTC
NA,TRBV5-1,NA,TRBJ2-5,CASKPQAGPETQYF,TGCGCCAGCAAACCACAAGCGGGTCCAGAGACCCAGTACTTC
NA,TRBV9,NA,TRBJ2-3,CASSPRASTDTQYF,TGTGCCAGCAGCCCTAGAGCTAGCACAGATACGCAGTATTTT
NA,TRBV6-1,few,TRBJ1-1,CASRRTNSEAFF,TGTGCCAGCCGCAGGACAAACAGTGAAGCTTTCTTT
TRBD1,TRBV28,NA,TRBJ1-5,CASTEQYPGTGPNWSNQPQHF,TGTGCCAGCACCGAGCAATACCCCGGGACAGGGCCAAATTGGAGCAATCAGCCCCAGCATTTT